In its sample, the clone carrying this TCR beta chain was seen many times. Its antigen is as yet unknown. The germline gives CDR1 SGHRS, CDR2 YFSETQ. Trimming at V came to 4 bases and at J to 0 bases, leaving 7 bases not matched to a gene. This CDR3 comprises 16 residues. TCRdb passed the RT-PCR reads through MiXCR, listing each CDR3 protein once. The sample holds 400,000 to 650,000 distinct CDR3 sequences, less than 7.5% seen once. This sample stems from a study of response to subunit inactivated influenza vaccine. Study results and limitations: T cells newly recruited by each seasonal influenza vaccination are few, the authors suggested.

The chain employs TRBV5-1 and TRBJ2-4, with 7 positions matching TRBD1. The material was PBMCs from blood, obtained roughly 24 months after vaccination. The receptor was isolated from a man between 50 and 75 years old who received an inactivated influenza vaccine. CDR3 nucleotide sequence: TGCGCCAGCAGCCCCCGACAGGGCTTAGCCAAAAACATTCAGTACTTC. Translated: CASSPRQGLAKNIQYF. Complete variable domain (other parts from reference TRBV5-1 and TRBJ2-4): KAGVTQTPRYLIKTRGQQVTLSCSPISGHRSVSWYQQTPGQGLQFLFEYFSETQRNKGNFPGRFSGRQFSNSRSEMNVSTLELGDSALYLCASSPRQGLAKNIQYFGAGTRLSVL.